This TCR beta chain was captured in a study of blood T cell repertoires in COVID-19. About the study: Acute-phase and convalescent COVID-19 samples originated in the United States, Italy and Spain.

The CDR3 sequence is 15 residues long. Trimming cost V 5 bases and J 1 base; bases outside gene matches: 4. Per the germline V gene, CDR1 is MNHNY and CDR2 is SVGAGI (reference sequence). The table came from immunoSEQ multiplex PCR; TCRdb's copy has only in-frame clones and leaves some out. The sample lists about 120,000 clones, about four fifths seen once, with more than 15% in the top ten. The sequence was obtained from a man between 60 and 75 years old with active or convalescent COVID-19. The source material was peripheral blood. The chain links TRBV6-6 to TRBJ1-1; 10 nucleotides align to TRBD1. The CDR3, as DNA: TGTGCCAGCAGTGTCCGGGACAGGGGGAACACTGAAGCTTTCTTT. Its translation: CASSVRDRGNTEAFF.